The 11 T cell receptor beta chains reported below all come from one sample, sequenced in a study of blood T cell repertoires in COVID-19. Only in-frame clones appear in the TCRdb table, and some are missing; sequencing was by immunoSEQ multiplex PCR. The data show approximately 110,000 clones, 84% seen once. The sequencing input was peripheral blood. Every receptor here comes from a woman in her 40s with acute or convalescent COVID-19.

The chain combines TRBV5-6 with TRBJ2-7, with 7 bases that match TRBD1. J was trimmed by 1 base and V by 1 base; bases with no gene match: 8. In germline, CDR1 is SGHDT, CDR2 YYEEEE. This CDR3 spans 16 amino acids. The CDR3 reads CASSLRSRTGSYEQYF. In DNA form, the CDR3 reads TGTGCCAGCAGCTTGAGGTCTCGGACAGGTTCCTACGAGCAGTACTTC. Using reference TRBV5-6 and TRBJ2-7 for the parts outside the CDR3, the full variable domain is DAGVTQSPTHLIKTRGQQVTLRCSPKSGHDTVSWYQQALGQGPQFIFQYYEEEERQRGNFPDRFSGHQFPNYSSELNVNALLLGDSALYLCASSLRSRTGSYEQYFGPGTRLTVT.

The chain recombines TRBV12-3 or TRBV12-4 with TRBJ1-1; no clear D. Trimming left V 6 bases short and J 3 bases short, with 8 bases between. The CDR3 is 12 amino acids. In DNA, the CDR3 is TGTGCCAGCAGGTATCGGGACACTGAAGCTTTCTTT. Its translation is CASRYRDTEAFF.

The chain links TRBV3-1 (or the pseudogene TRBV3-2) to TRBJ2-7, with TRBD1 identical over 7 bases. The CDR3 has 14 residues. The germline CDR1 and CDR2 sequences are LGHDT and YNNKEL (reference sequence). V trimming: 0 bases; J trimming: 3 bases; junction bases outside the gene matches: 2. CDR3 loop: CASSQERDSYEQYF. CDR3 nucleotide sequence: TGTGCCAGCAGCCAAGAACGGGACAGCTACGAGCAGTACTTC.

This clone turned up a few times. The DNA for the CDR3 is TGTGCCAGCACGGGGAGGACAGGGAAGACCTATGGCTACACCTTC. It yields the protein CASTGRTGKTYGYTF. This sequence joins TRBV6-6 and TRBJ1-2; 8 positions agree with TRBD1. J gave up 4 bases and V 7 bases, and 11 bases lay outside the gene matches. Looked up from germline, CDR1 is MNHNY and CDR2 is SVGAGI (reference sequence). This CDR3 has 15 amino acids.

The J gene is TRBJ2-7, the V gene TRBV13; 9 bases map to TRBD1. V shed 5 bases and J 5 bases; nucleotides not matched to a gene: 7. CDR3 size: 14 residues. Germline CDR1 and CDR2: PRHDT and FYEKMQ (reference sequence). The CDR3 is CASSTRDRVDEQYF. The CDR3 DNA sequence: TGTGCCAGCAGCACCCGGGACAGGGTCGACGAGCAGTACTTC.

CDR3 loop: CASSLAGRDGYTF. CDR3 bases: TGTGCCAGCAGCTTGGCCGGGAGGGACGGCTACACCTTC. This chain connects TRBV5-4 to TRBJ1-2, with D possibly matching TRBD1 (5 bases). CDR3 size: 13 residues. From germline, CDR1 is SGHNT and CDR2 YYREEE (reference sequence). Trimming shortened V by 0 bases and J by 8 bases, and 11 bases separated the two germline ends.

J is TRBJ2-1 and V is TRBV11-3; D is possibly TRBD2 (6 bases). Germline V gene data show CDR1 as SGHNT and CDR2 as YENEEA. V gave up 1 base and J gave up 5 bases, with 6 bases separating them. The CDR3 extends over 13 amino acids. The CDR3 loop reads CASSLGLDNEQFF. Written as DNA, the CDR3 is TGTGCCAGCAGCTTAGGACTAGACAATGAGCAGTTCTTC.

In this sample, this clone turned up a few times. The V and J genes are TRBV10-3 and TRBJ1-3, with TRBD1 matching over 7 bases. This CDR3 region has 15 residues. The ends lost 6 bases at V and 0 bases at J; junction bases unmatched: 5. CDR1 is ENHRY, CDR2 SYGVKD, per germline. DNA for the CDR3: TGTGCCATCAGCCCACAGGGGTTCTCTGGAAACACCATATATTTT. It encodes CAISPQGFSGNTIYF.

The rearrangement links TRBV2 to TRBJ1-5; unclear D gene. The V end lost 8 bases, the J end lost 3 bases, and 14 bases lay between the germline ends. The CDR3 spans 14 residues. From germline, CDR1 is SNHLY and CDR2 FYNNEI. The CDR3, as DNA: TGTGCCAGCTTCTCCGGAAACTACAATCAGCCCCAGCATTTT. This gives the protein CASFSGNYNQPQHF.

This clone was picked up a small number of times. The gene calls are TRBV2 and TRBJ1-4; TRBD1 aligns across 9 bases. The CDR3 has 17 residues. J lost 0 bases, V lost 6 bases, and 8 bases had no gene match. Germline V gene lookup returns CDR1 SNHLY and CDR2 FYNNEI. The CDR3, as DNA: TGTGCCAGCAGCTCGGACAGGGGAGTAACAACTAATGAAAAACTGTTTTTT. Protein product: CASSSDRGVTTNEKLFF.

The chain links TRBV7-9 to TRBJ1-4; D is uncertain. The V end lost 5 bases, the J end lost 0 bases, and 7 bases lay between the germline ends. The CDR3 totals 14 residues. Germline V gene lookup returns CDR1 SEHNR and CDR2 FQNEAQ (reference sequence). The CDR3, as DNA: TGTGCCAGCAGCCCGAGCGCAACTAATGAAAAACTGTTTTTT. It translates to CASSPSATNEKLFF.